The rows below give T cell receptor beta chains drawn from one sample of a study of vaccination effects on CD4 cells after COVID-19. These TCRs' antigens remain unknown. The table came from immunoSEQ multiplex PCR; TCRdb's copy has only in-frame clones and leaves some out. Among about 16,000 clones, approximately 70% were seen once, and the ten largest hold approximately 9.2%. Sample: CD4+ T cells from PBMCs cultured with SARS-CoV-2 spike peptides, taken after COVID-19 vaccination. Source of these receptors: a human donor who received a COVID-19 vaccine. The CDR3 runs from the conserved cysteine through the conserved F or W. D genes are given only for firm matches. The size field is filled for only some rows; it gives once, few, many or a size class.

V gene	J gene	D gene	clone size	CDR3 protein	CDR3 DNA
TRBV5-6	TRBJ2-6	.	.	CASSSLTGTHSGANVLTF	TGTGCCAGCAGCTCGCTAACCGGGACACACTCTGGGGCCAACGTCCTGACTTTC
TRBV27	TRBJ2-5	TRBD2	.	CASSPRLAGVGETQYF	TGTGCCAGCAGTCCCCGACTAGCGGGAGTAGGAGAGACCCAGTACTTC
TRBV30	TRBJ2-7	.	few	CAWSSLGEQYF	TGTGCCTGGAGTAGCCTTGGCGAGCAGTACTTC
TRBV5-1	TRBJ2-2	.	.	CASSFFGGGELFF	TGCGCCAGCAGCTTTTTCGGGGGCGGGGAGCTGTTTTTT
TRBV4-2	TRBJ1-2	TRBD1	.	CASSQGQGSYGYTF	TGTGCCAGCAGCCAAGGACAGGGGAGTTATGGCTACACCTTC
TRBV5-1	TRBJ2-2	.	once	CASSTTRTGTGELFF	TGCGCCAGCAGCACGACAAGGACGGGCACCGGGGAGCTGTTTTTT
TRBV20-1	TRBJ2-1	.	.	CSASPVSYNEQFF	TGCAGTGCTAGTCCCGTCTCCTACAATGAGCAGTTCTTC
TRBV7-2	TRBJ2-7	.	once	CASSRNSADYEQYF	TGTGCCAGCAGCCGGAATAGCGCCGACTACGAGCAGTACTTC
TRBV28	TRBJ1-1	TRBD1	.	CASSLDRVNTEAFF	TGTGCCAGCAGTTTGGACAGGGTGAACACTGAAGCTTTCTTT
TRBV20-1	TRBJ1-2	.	.	CSAPPSTF	TGCAGTGCTCCCCCATCCACCTTC
TRBV7-9	TRBJ1-6	.	.	CASSFSNSPLHF	TGTGCCAGCAGCTTCAGTAATTCACCCCTCCACTTT
TRBV29-1	TRBJ1-2	.	once	CSVPGGGRYGYTF	TGCAGCGTGCCGGGGGGAGGGAGGTATGGCTACACCTTC
TRBV18	TRBJ1-1	TRBD1	.	CASSSLDRGRTEAFF	TGTGCCAGCTCATCACTGGACAGGGGGCGGACTGAAGCTTTCTTT
TRBV29-1	TRBJ1-2	TRBD1	.	CSVERPPGQGSGYTF	TGCAGCGTTGAACGGCCCCCGGGACAGGGATCTGGCTACACCTTC
TRBV5-1	TRBJ2-2	.	.	CASSSQGGTGELFF	TGCGCCAGCAGCTCCCAAGGGGGGACCGGGGAACTGTTTTTT
TRBV4-3	TRBJ1-2	.	.	CASSQDAGTRGYTF	TGCGCCAGCAGCCAAGATGCCGGAACGCGTGGCTACACCTTC
TRBV6-5	TRBJ1-5	.	.	CASSPRFGQPQHF	TGTGCCAGCAGTCCCCGTTTTGGACAGCCCCAGCATTTT
TRBV19	TRBJ2-7	.	few	CATGSGYEQYF	TGTGCCACGGGCTCCGGCTACGAGCAGTACTTC
TRBV5-8	TRBJ2-7	TRBD1	.	CASSPDRVGEQYF	TGTGCCAGCAGCCCTGACAGGGTTGGGGAGCAGTACTTC
TRBV6-5	TRBJ1-2	.	.	CASSYSGVSYGYTF	TGTGCCAGCAGTTACTCGGGGGTCTCGTATGGCTACACCTTC